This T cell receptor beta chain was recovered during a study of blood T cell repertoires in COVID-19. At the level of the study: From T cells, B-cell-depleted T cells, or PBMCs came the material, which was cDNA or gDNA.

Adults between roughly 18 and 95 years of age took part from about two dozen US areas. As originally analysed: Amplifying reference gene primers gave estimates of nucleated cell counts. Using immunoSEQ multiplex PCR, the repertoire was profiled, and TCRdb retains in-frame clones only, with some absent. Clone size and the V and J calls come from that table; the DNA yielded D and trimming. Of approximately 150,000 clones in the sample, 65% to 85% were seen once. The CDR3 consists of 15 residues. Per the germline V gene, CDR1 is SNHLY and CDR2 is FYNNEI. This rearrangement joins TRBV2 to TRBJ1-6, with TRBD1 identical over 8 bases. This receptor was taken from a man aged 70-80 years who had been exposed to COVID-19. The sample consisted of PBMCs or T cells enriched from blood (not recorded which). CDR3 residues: CANRDTGGYNSPLHF. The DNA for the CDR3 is TGTGCTAATAGGGATACAGGGGGGTATAATTCACCCCTCCACTTT.